This T cell receptor beta chain was captured by sequencing in a study of blood T cell repertoires in COVID-19. Study at large: Samples representing acute and convalescent COVID-19 were sourced from the United States, Italy and Spain. From T cells, B-cell-depleted T cells, or PBMCs came the material, which was cDNA or gDNA.

Trimming left V 6 bases short and J 8 bases short, with 18 bases between. This CDR3 spans 14 amino acids. The germline V gene encodes CDR1 MDHEN and CDR2 SYDVKM. In the original workflow: Cell counts per sample came from amplifying reference gene primers. Assay used: immunoSEQ multiplex PCR; TCRdb lists only in-frame clones, some missing. V, J and clone size reflect that table, while D and trimming were determined from the DNA. The table lists some 80,000 clones, approximately 86% of them singletons. The material sequenced was peripheral blood. The chain recombines TRBV28 with TRBJ2-3; D gene ambiguous. This TCR was recovered from a woman of 80 years or more in a cohort sampled during active or convalescent COVID-19. The CDR3 reads CASRRSEPPFTQYF. Written as DNA, the CDR3 is TGTGCCAGCAGAAGATCGGAGCCGCCTTTTACGCAGTATTTT.